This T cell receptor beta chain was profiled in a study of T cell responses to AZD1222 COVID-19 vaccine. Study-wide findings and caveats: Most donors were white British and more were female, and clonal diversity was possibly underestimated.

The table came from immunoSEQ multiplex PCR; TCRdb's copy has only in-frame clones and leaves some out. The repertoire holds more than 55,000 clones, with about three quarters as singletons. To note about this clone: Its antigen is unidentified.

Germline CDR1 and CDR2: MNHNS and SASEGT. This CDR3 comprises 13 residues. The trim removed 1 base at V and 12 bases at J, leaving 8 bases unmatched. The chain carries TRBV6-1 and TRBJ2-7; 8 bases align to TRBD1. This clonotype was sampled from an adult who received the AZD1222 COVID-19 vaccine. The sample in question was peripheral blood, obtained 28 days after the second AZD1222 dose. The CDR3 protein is CASSEVDRVILYF. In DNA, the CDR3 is TGTGCCAGCAGTGAAGTGGACAGGGTTATACTGTACTTC.